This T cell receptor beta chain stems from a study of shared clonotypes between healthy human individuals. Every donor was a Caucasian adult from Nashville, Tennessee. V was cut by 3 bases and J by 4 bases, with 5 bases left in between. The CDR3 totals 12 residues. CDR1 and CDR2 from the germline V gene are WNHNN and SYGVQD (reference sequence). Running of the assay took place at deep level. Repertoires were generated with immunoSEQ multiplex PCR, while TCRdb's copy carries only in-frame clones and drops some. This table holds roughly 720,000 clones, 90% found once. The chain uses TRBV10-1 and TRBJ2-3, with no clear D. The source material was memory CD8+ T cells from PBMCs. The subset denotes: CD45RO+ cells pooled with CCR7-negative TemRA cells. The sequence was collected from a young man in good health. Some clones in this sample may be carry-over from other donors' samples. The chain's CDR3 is CASSEGPDTQYF. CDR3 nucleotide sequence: TGCGCCAGCAGTGAAGGCCCAGATACGCAGTATTTT.